This T cell receptor (beta chain) is drawn from a study of T cell changes during pregnancy in multiple sclerosis. Trimming cost V 0 bases and J 3 bases; bases outside gene matches: 2. This CDR3 has 15 residues. Germline CDR1 and CDR2: MRHNA and SNTAGT. Assay: immunoSEQ multiplex PCR; the TCRdb copy retains only in-frame clones and omits some. The table records tens of thousands of clones, approximately 90% of them present only once. This clonotype was sampled from a female donor with multiple sclerosis, enrolled in a pregnancy study. The sequencing used CD4+ T cells from peripheral blood mononuclear cells, collected in the third trimester of pregnancy. The rearrangement joins TRBV6-4 to TRBJ2-3, with TRBD2 identical over 8 bases. In DNA form, the CDR3 reads TGTGCCAGCAGTGACTCCCGGGAGGGAACAGATACGCAGTATTTT. This sequence encodes CASSDSREGTDTQYF.